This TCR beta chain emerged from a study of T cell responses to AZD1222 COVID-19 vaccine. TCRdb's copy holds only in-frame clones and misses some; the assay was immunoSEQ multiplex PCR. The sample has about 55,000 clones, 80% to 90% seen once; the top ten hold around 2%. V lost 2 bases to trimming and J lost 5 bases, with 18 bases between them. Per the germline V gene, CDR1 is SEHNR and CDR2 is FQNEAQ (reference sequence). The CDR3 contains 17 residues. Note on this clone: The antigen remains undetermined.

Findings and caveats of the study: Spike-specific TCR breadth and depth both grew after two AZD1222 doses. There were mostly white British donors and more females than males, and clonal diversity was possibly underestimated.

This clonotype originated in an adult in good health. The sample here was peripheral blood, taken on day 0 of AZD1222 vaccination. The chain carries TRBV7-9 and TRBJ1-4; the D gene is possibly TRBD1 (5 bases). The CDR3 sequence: CASSLRSGATANEKLFF. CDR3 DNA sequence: TGTGCCAGCAGCTTACGGTCCGGGGCGACGGCAAATGAAAAACTGTTTTTT. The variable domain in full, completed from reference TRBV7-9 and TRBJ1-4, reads DTGVSQNPRHKITKRGQNVTFRCDPISEHNRLYWYRQTLGQGPEFLTYFQNEAQLEKSRLLSDRFSAERPKGSFSTLEIQRTEQGDSAMYLCASSLRSGATANEKLFFGSGTQLSVL.